This T cell receptor (beta chain) was captured in a study of T cells in Graves' hyperthyroidism and ophthalmopathy (dated by TCRdb to the late 2010s). For context, the study as a whole: Peripheral blood was collected at initial diagnosis, before any treatment. In addition, the study compared T-cell repertoires in thyroid tissue and in blood from over 5 Graves' hyperthyroidism patients. Prospective prediction of ophthalmopathy was tested in an independent validation cohort of 18 to 20 hyperthyroidism patients and roughly 16 patients who later progressed to ophthalmopathy. After sampling, hyperthyroidism patients received methimazole starting at 30 mg daily, and ophthalmopathy patients received high-dose intravenous methylprednisolone. TCR Vbeta CDR3 sequencing of 130 to 150 peripheral blood samples (approximately 44 ophthalmopathy, some 75 hyperthyroidism and approximately 17 progressor patients) is reported in the paper. To identify TCR V-J signatures that set the groups apart, the researchers used a discovery cohort of approximately 98 patients, made up of around 42 with Graves' ophthalmopathy and 57 with stable Graves' hyperthyroidism. The roughly 94 discovery patients were randomly divided into training and test sets at a 7:3 ratio.

CDR1 and CDR2, per the germline V gene (reference sequence), are SEHNR and FQNEAQ. The germline ends are 10 bases apart after V is trimmed by 7 bases and J by 0 bases. CDR3 length: 15 amino acids, cysteine to phenylalanine. Just CDR3 DNA is preserved here, 45 bases in frame from base 1. Overall study outcomes, separate from this receptor: During validation, the model predicted progression to ophthalmopathy a median of roughly 7.1 months ahead of onset, with 70.59% sensitivity and around 72% specificity. Most expanded thyroid clonotypes (frequency above 0.001) were also found in blood, which suggests that blood repertoires may mirror thyroid immune responses. Ophthalmopathy was separated from stable hyperthyroidism by a 13 V-J signature model, with 87.88% sensitivity and roughly 84% specificity obtained in cross-validation and 80%/75% obtained in testing. Sample size was not statistically predetermined, and investigators were not blinded to group allocation.

Ophthalmopathy patients had moderately to severely active disease, with a Clinical Activity Score of 3 or more, a NOSPECS grade of 4 or more, and a disease duration of less than 3 months. The study excluded patients with uncontrolled infections, other autoimmune diseases, pregnancy or lactation. Diagnoses relied on clinical symptoms, serum thyroxine and TRAb, thyroid ultrasound and orbital computed tomography. Ficoll-Paque density gradient centrifugation was used to isolate PBMCs from approximately 10 ml of fresh peripheral blood. Trizol reagent was used to extract total RNA, and RNA quality was then checked on an Agilent 2100 Bioanalyzer. This clonotype was detected ten times or more. The antigen it recognizes is unknown. No per-base quality is available; no much larger clone lies one base away. TCR beta CDR3 regions were amplified from RNA transcripts. The TCR CDR3 was subjected to a first round of RT-PCR using the HTBI primer set and the Qiagen OneStep RT-PCR kit. The libraries were constructed in a second round of multiplex PCR and then size-selected and purified. Libraries were sequenced paired-end with 100 bp reads on an Illumina HiSeq2000. From the authors' description of their analysis: SOAPnuke was used to process the raw data, removing reads that contained adapters or uncalled bases, had a mean Phred below 15, or lacked an exact match to the constant primer or identifier. COPE v1.2.5 was used to merge high-quality paired reads, and clonotypes were defined as unique nucleotide sequences. MiTCR v1.1 was used to align clonotypes to the IMGT TRBV, TRBD and TRBJ reference segments. The analysis included only V-J combinations with a frequency above 0.0001, which together covered 99% to 99.2% of the repertoires. The TCS score was defined as the ratio of F50 (clonal expansion) to E x V (chaos), calculated using BLOSUM62-based TCRdist between CDR3 peptides within each V-J. Welch's t-statistics and random forest reduced 500 to 650 V-J features to 10 to 15, which were used in a naive Bayes classifier (R e1071). TCRdb reprocessing: public reads trimmed at Q25 with fastp, clones called with MiXCR, in-frame beta chains kept. Every entry covers one CDR3 protein and lists the most common genes and DNA from its rows. These V and J calls are TCRdb output, not the study's own analysis. For this sample the table gives 490,000 or so distinct CDR3 sequences, of which about 16% were detected only once. Approximately 30% of the sample lies in the top ten.

The sequence came from a woman between 25 and 40 years old with Graves' ophthalmopathy. The sequencing sample was made of blood. The V gene is TRBV7-9 and the J gene is TRBJ2-6, with the D gene not confidently named. This receptor has the CDR3 CASNLMGSGANVLTF. The nucleotide sequence is given as TGTGCCAGCAACCTTATGGGCTCTGGGGCCAACGTCCTGACTTTC. Full variable domain (CDR3 extended with the reference TRBV7-9 and TRBJ2-6 proteins): DTGVSQNPRHKITKRGQNVTFRCDPISEHNRLYWYRQTLGQGPEFLTYFQNEAQLEKSRLLSDRFSAERPKGSFSTLEIQRTEQGDSAMYLCASNLMGSGANVLTFGAGSRLTVL.